The count of the clone carrying this T cell receptor (beta chain) is one. A quantity of about 0.5 to 1 ug RNA underwent reverse transcription using random hexamers. TCRdb ran MiXCR on the immunoSEQ multiplex PCR reads and lists one entry per CDR3 protein. The sample records around 190,000 distinct CDR3 sequences, 85% to 95% being singletons. The sample belongs to a study of CD8 T cells in Susac syndrome. From blood CD8+ and CD4+ T cells, TCR beta sequences were generated. Negative isolation yielded the CD8+ and CD4+ T cells, while FACS enriched the TEMRA cells. There are 16 residues in the CDR3. The trim removed 7 bases at V and 4 bases at J, leaving 10 bases unmatched.

This sequence originates from a human donor in good health. The chain uses TRBV12-3 or TRBV12-4 and TRBJ2-2; the match to TRBD1 covers 9 bases. Sequencing was carried out using CD4+ T cells from PBMCs. CDR3 nucleotide sequence: TGTGCCAGCACACAGGGGGCTATCTTAGGCACCGGGGAGCTGTTTTTT. Protein: CASTQGAILGTGELFF.